This entry concerns a single T cell receptor beta chain. Its antigen is unidentified. This sample was taken from a study of shared clonotypes between healthy human individuals. Across the study: CD4 naive and CD4 memory each took three plates per donor, while CD8 naive took two and CD8 memory one.

Cells designated naive CD8 were CD45RO-negative and were positively selected for CCR7, with terminally differentiated effector memory CD45RA+ cells excluded. This CDR3 is built from 13 residues. Germline-derived CDR1 and CDR2 are PRHDT and FYEKMQ (reference sequence). V shed 5 bases and J shed 3 bases, with 8 bases lying between them. Study-wide points: It was only blood that was sampled, and tissue repertoires likely differ. What limited the represented genetic and exposure-history diversity was the small number of donors.

Authors' methods: ImmunoSEQ output lacked quality scores and full-length reads, limiting matched filtering. Generated by immunoSEQ multiplex PCR, the TCRdb table keeps only in-frame clones and is missing some. That table is the source of V, J and clone size, and D and trimming were worked out from the DNA. The sample consists of about 2 million clones, less than 95% of them appearing once. The clonotype comes from a young man in good health. The V gene is TRBV13, the J gene TRBJ1-3; TRBD1 might be the D (5 bases). The specimen sequenced was naive CD8+ T cells sorted from blood. The CDR3 loop reads CASSQDSGNTIYF. In nucleotides, the CDR3 is TGTGCCAGCAGCCAAGACAGTGGAAACACCATATATTTT.